The 25 T cell receptor beta chains in this list originate from one sample, sequenced in a study of cytomegalovirus exposure and HLA in healthy donors. PCR primers comprised 60 Vbeta and 13 Jbeta primers. Produced via immunoSEQ multiplex PCR; TCRdb's table is partial and in-frame only. Of roughly 140,000 clones in the sample, about 64% were seen once. Sequenced material: PBMCs. Receptors originate from a woman aged 60-70 years in good health and CMV-seropositive.

This clone has more than one count but fewer than ten. The CDR3 nucleotides read TGTGCCAGCAGTACTAGCTCTGGGGCCAACGTCCTGACTTTC. It is translated as CASSTSSGANVLTF. V and J are TRBV27 and TRBJ2-6, with a tentative D call TRBD2 (5 bases). This CDR3 has 14 residues. Trimming took 5 bases from V and 0 from J, leaving 5 bases between them. The germline gives CDR1 MNHEY, CDR2 SMNVEV (reference sequence).

In this sample, this clone turned up a few times. The CDR3 DNA is TGTGCCAGCAGCTTACCGGCGGGAGGGCCCCACGAGCAGTACTTC. This sequence encodes CASSLPAGGPHEQYF. V and J are TRBV7-8 and TRBJ2-7, with 9 nucleotides matching TRBD2. In germline, CDR1 is SGHVS, CDR2 FQNEAQ. V was pared by 2 bases and J by 5 bases, with 7 bases of the junction left unmatched. This CDR3 has 15 residues.

The genes are TRBV13 and TRBJ2-5, with D perhaps TRBD1 (5 bases). Judging by the DNA end, TRBJ2-7 fits better; the J call may be wrong. The germline gives CDR1 PRHDT, CDR2 FYEKMQ (reference sequence). The CDR3 spans 14 residues. In nucleotides, the CDR3 is TGTGCCAGCAGCTTAGGAGCAGGGAACTACGAGCAGTACTTC. Amino acid sequence: CASSLGAGNYEQYF.

J is TRBJ2-5 and V is TRBV30; 9 bases are shared with TRBD1. CDR3 length: 15 amino acids. The V gene's germline CDR1 is GTSNPN and CDR2 SVGIG (reference sequence). V shed 2 bases and J 3 bases; nucleotides not matched to a gene: 7. CDR3 amino acids: CAWSQGQGGEETQYF. CDR3 nucleotide sequence: TGTGCCTGGAGTCAGGGACAGGGAGGAGAAGAGACCCAGTACTTC.

This clone occurred a few times. CDR3 in DNA: TGTGCCAGCAGCTTGTGGCCCGGGAGCGGGAGGGTCGGGGAGCTGTTTTTT. It codes for CASSLWPGSGRVGELFF. The genes are TRBV5-6 and TRBJ2-2, with TRBD2 matching 10 bases. J lost 7 bases, V lost 1 base, and 10 bases had no gene match. The CDR3 spans 17 residues. The germline gives CDR1 SGHDT, CDR2 YYEEEE.

The V and J genes are TRBV10-3 and TRBJ2-3, with 7 bases fitting TRBD2. The CDR3 consists of 14 residues. V shed 7 bases, J shed 1 base, and the junction held 5 bases outside the gene matches. CDR1 and CDR2 from the germline V gene are ENHRY and SYGVKD. The chain's CDR3 is CAIKGGPGTDTQYF. As DNA, the CDR3 is TGTGCCATCAAGGGAGGGCCTGGCACAGATACGCAGTATTTT.

The genes are TRBV11-2 and TRBJ1-2, with 10 positions matching TRBD1. Unmatched junction bases numbered 8, after V lost 0 bases and J lost 4 bases. CDR1 and CDR2 from the germline V gene are SGHAT and FQNNGV. The CDR3 length is 17 residues. CDR3 amino acids: CASSLETGTGVSYGYTF. Written as DNA, the CDR3 is TGTGCCAGCAGCTTAGAGACCGGGACAGGGGTTTCCTATGGCTACACCTTC.

The chain employs TRBV5-1 and TRBJ1-1; D remains ambiguous. This CDR3 contains 15 residues. The germline V and J ends were trimmed by 0 bases and 0 bases, with 9 bases remaining between them. Germline values: CDR1 SGHRS, CDR2 YFSETQ. For the CDR3, the DNA is TGCGCCAGCAGCTTGGCTACAGCAATGAACACTGAAGCTTTCTTT. Translated: CASSLATAMNTEAFF.

This clone turned up a few times. The chain uses TRBV6-5 and TRBJ1-1; D unclear. The CDR3 runs to 14 residues. The V gene's germline CDR1 is MNHEY and CDR2 SVGAGI. V lost 0 bases and J lost 11, with 16 bases in between. The DNA for the CDR3 is TGTGCCAGCAGTTACTCGCCAGCGGCCCCATGGGCTTTCTTT. Residues: CASSYSPAAPWAFF.

V usage is TRBV5-8 and J usage is TRBJ2-2; possibly TRBD1 for D (5 bases). This CDR3 contains 15 residues. V was cut by 2 bases and J by 3 bases, with 11 bases left in between. The germline V gene encodes CDR1 SGHTS and CDR2 YDEGEE. The CDR3 coding sequence is TGTGCCAGCAGCTTCAGGGTTGGGGACACCGGGGAGCTGTTTTTT. It yields the protein CASSFRVGDTGELFF.

The J gene is TRBJ2-1, the V gene TRBV5-3; D remains ambiguous. TRBV5-3 has ORF status, its function being uncertain. This CDR3 spans 15 amino acids. The ends were cut back, 4 bases at V and 2 bases at J, with 13 bases in the middle. The CDR3 region is CARSPLVCPYNEQFF. CDR3 nucleotides: TGTGCCAGAAGCCCCCTAGTCTGCCCCTACAATGAGCAGTTCTTC.

This chain's CDR3 is CASSPTYEQYF. The CDR3 nucleotides are TGTGCCAGCAGCCCCACCTACGAGCAGTACTTC. This sequence joins TRBV6-1 and TRBJ2-7; D gene uncertain. Looked up from germline, CDR1 is MNHNS and CDR2 is SASEGT. Deletions cut 6 bases from V and 2 bases from J, with 5 bases between. The CDR3 is 11 amino acids.

V is TRBV5-8 and J is TRBJ1-1; 7 nucleotides line up with TRBD1. The length of the CDR3 is 15 residues. Trimming cost V 2 bases and J 2 bases; bases outside gene matches: 6. In germline, CDR1 is SGHTS, CDR2 YDEGEE. The CDR3 DNA follows: TGTGCCAGCAGCTTAGACAGGGTCGTAAACACTGAAGCTTTCTTT. This translates into CASSLDRVVNTEAFF.

The V call is TRBV27, the J call TRBJ2-7; 12 bases line up with TRBD2. The CDR3 runs to 15 residues. The V and J ends lost 6 bases and 6 bases, in that order; junction bases with no gene match: 9. CDR1 and CDR2 from the germline V gene are MNHEY and SMNVEV (reference sequence). The CDR3 spells CASSQTSGSIREQYF. In DNA, the CDR3 is TGTGCCAGCAGCCAGACTAGCGGGAGTATACGCGAGCAGTACTTC.

This sequence joins TRBV15 and TRBJ2-5; tentatively, D is TRBD1 (6 bases). The tail of the sequence fits TRBJ2-7 better, so the J call may be wrong. This CDR3 is built from 14 residues. Per germline, CDR1 LNHNV and CDR2 YYDKDF (reference sequence). The CDR3 sequence: CATSRDHRAYEQYF. The CDR3 bases are TGTGCCACCAGCAGAGATCACAGGGCGTACGAGCAGTACTTC.

V is TRBV28 and J is TRBJ1-2, with a weak D call TRBD1 (5 bases). Trimming cost V 2 bases and J 7 bases, with 8 bases left between them. CDR1 is MDHEN and CDR2 is SYDVKM in the germline V gene. The CDR3 is 12 residues long. For the CDR3, the DNA is TGTGCCAGCAGTTTACAGGGCTCTGGCTACACCTTC. As protein: CASSLQGSGYTF.

This rearrangement joins TRBV13 to TRBJ1-2; 8 bases map to TRBD1. V gave up 2 bases and J gave up 3 bases; unmatched junction bases: 8. Germline CDR1 and CDR2: PRHDT and FYEKMQ (reference sequence). The CDR3 contains 16 residues. The DNA of the CDR3 is TGTGCCAGCAGCTTATGGGCAGGGGGCTTGGACTATGGCTACACCTTC. Its translation: CASSLWAGGLDYGYTF.

The table lists this clone with a few counts. The chain combines TRBV7-9 with TRBJ1-4; TRBD1 might be the D (5 bases). The CDR3 has 13 amino acids. The V end lost 6 bases, the J end lost 10 bases, and 15 bases lay between the germline ends. Germline-derived CDR1 and CDR2 are SEHNR and FQNEAQ (reference sequence). CDR3 nucleotides: TGTGCCAGCAGTTTCGGGACTTCGGGAAAACTGTTTTTT. It codes for CASSFGTSGKLFF.

The genes are TRBV19 and TRBJ1-4; TRBD1 aligns across 7 bases. Germline lookup yields CDR1 LNHDA and CDR2 SQIVND (reference sequence). The CDR3 runs 13 residues. With V trimmed by 7 bases and J by 7 bases, 6 bases remained unmatched. The CDR3 loop reads CASTGGTAEKLFF. In DNA, the CDR3 is TGTGCCAGTACTGGCGGGACAGCTGAAAAACTGTTTTTT. Together with reference TRBV19 and TRBJ1-4, the CDR3 gives the full variable domain: DGGITQSPKYLFRKEGQNVTLSCEQNLNHDAMYWYRQDPGQGLRLIYYSQIVNDFQKGDIAEGYSVSREKKESFPLTVTSAQKNPTAFYLCASTGGTAEKLFFGSGTQLSVL.

The V call is TRBV7-9, the J call TRBJ2-1; D possibly corresponds to TRBD1 (5 bases). With 5 bases removed from V and 12 bases from J, the gap between germline ends came to 11 bases. The CDR3 is made up of 11 amino acids. In germline, CDR1 is SEHNR, CDR2 FQNEAQ (reference sequence). The CDR3 protein is CASSLGRGQFF. In nucleotides, the CDR3 is TGTGCCAGCAGCCTAGGAAGGGGGCAGTTCTTC.

V usage is TRBV28 and J usage is TRBJ1-5; D remains ambiguous. The CDR3 loop spans 15 amino acids. The germline CDR1 and CDR2 sequences are MDHEN and SYDVKM. V was clipped by 3 bases and J by 5 bases, with 14 bases between them. Here the CDR3 DNA reads TGTGCCAGCAGTTTGCCGGGAGGGAGGGATCAGCCCCAGCATTTT. Its translation: CASSLPGGRDQPQHF.

The chain links TRBV30 to TRBJ2-1, with a weak D call TRBD1 (5 bases). There are 10 residues in the CDR3. CDR1 is GTSNPN and CDR2 is SVGIG in the germline V gene (reference sequence). V was cut by 4 bases and J by 7 bases, with 5 bases left in between. CDR3 protein: CAWKGNEQFF. The CDR3 region has the DNA TGTGCCTGGAAGGGGAATGAGCAGTTCTTC.

The chain recombines TRBV7-2 with TRBJ2-7; unclear D gene. Germline lookup yields CDR1 SGHTA and CDR2 FQGNSA. V shed 4 bases and J shed 2 bases, with 9 bases lying between them. The CDR3 spans 13 residues. CDR3 protein: CASSSRSPYEQYF. The CDR3 DNA sequence: TGTGCCAGCAGCTCCCGAAGCCCCTACGAGCAGTACTTC.

The chain employs TRBV4-2 and TRBJ2-7; 12 bases are shared with TRBD2. V was clipped by 5 bases and J by 3 bases; unmatched bases: 5. The CDR3 extends over 15 amino acids. Per germline, CDR1 LGHNA and CDR2 YNFKEQ. The CDR3 loop reads CASSSQTSGGYEQYF. Written as DNA, the CDR3 is TGTGCCAGCAGCTCTCAGACTAGCGGGGGCTACGAGCAGTACTTC.

The CDR3 DNA follows: TGTGCCATCAGTGAGTCCGGGGCGGGAGGATACAATGAGCAGTTCTTC. Translating gives CAISESGAGGYNEQFF. This rearrangement joins TRBV10-3 to TRBJ2-1, with 8 nucleotides matching TRBD2. V dropped 0 bases and J dropped 4; count of bases not matched to a gene: 5. CDR3 length: 16 amino acids. Germline CDR1 reads ENHRY; CDR2 reads SYGVKD.